This T cell receptor (beta chain) was profiled in a study of a mutant IDH1 vaccine in newly diagnosed glioma (dated by TCRdb to 2020 to 2023). Some background on the complete study: Vaccination was initiated 4-6 weeks after radiotherapy alone, or concurrently with temozolomide cycles in the chemotherapy-containing groups. Peripheral blood samples were drawn at six visits, namely V03 (baseline), V05, V07, V10, V12 and V13. The week-35 safety follow-up took place at visit V12, and the week-47 end of study took place at visit V13. Before enrollment, most patients had been given radiochemotherapy with temozolomide as standard therapy, while the rest had received either radiotherapy alone or temozolomide alone. Of the approximately 32 treated patients, approximately 62% were male and 37.5% were female, and the mean age was 40.4 years. Longitudinal TCRB deep sequencing was done for 25 to 30 treated patients, wherever samples were available for exploratory analyses. What the research found in general, with its limitations: The authors stated that sample limitations prevented analyses of patient blood samples from being reproduced. Pseudoprogression appeared unrelated to alterations in the top peripheral T cell clonotypes detected by TCRB sequencing. Immune responses induced by the vaccine were seen in over 80% of patients across multiple MHC alleles. PBMC samples for TCRB deep sequencing were selected based on availability.

Receptors were amplified or captured by the immunoSEQ multiplex PCR assay. Following the manufacturer's protocol, the hsTCRB Kit was used to amplify rearranged TCR beta chain sequences. Sequencing of TCRB libraries was carried out on an Illumina MiSeq. On the authors' methods: The proprietary platform of the kit vendor was used for demultiplexing, trimming and gene mapping. TCRdb obtained this table from immuneACCESS and retained in-frame rearrangements with V and J assigned. These tables miss some clones; where compared with another copy, unresolved V genes account for less than half of the shortfall, and the remainder is unexplained. The D gene and trimming were derived from the DNA, and the V and J assignments and clone size from that table. Within this sample are around 41,000 clones, with around 89% of them counted one time only. The ten largest clones take up around 1.5% of the sample. Read against the paper, the sample's time point label means: week 35, safety follow-up. Every vaccine dose consisted of 300 ug of a 20-mer mutant IDH1 peptide in Montanide, administered subcutaneously together with topical imiquimod. Across visits V03 through V10, patients got a total of eight vaccinations, given in weeks 1, 3, 5, 7, 11, 15, 19 and 23. Newly diagnosed WHO grade 3 or 4 IDH1-mutant astrocytomas showing loss of nuclear ATRX were present in the donors. The samples were drawn from NOA16, a multicentre, single-arm, open-label phase I trial in Germany that tested a mutant IDH1 peptide vaccine in humans for the first time. Genomic DNA for TCRB sequencing was extracted from EDTA blood using the DNeasy Blood and Tissue Kit.

Points on this clone: Its antigen has not been determined. The sample holds no much larger clone one base away, and base qualities are not on file.

Here the sequenced sample was PBMCs, taken from a glioma patient whose treatment included an IDH1 peptide vaccine. The clonotype originates from a man in his forties with glioma.

The CDR3 corresponds to CASSPGQGVGANVLTF. The nucleotide sequence reads TGTGCCAGCAGTCCTGGACAGGGGGTAGGGGCCAACGTCCTGACTTTC. The rearranged segments are TRBV27 and TRBJ2-6, with TRBD1 identical over 10 junction bases. CDR1 and CDR2 are drawn from the germline V gene (reference sequence): MNHEY, SMNVEV. The V end gives up 5 bases and the J end 4 bases, leaving 5 bases in the junction not matched to a gene. The CDR3 runs 16 amino acids, cysteine and phenylalanine included. The sequence is cut down to CDR3 DNA, 48 bases in frame from base 1. This CDR3, with the reference TRBV27 and TRBJ2-6 proteins standing in past its ends, gives the full variable domain EAQVTQNPRYLITVTGKKLTVTCSQNMNHEYMSWYRQDPGLGLRQIYYSMNVEVTDKGDVPEGYKVSRKEKRNFPLILESPSPNQTSLYFCASSPGQGVGANVLTFGAGSRLTVL.